These T cell receptor beta chains were read from a single sample in a study of identical twins. TCRdb re-analysed the 5' RACE reads in MiXCR, keeping a single row per CDR3 protein. The sample carries around 1.7 million distinct CDR3 sequences, under 35% recorded once. Material for sequencing was cord blood. These receptors were obtained from a newborn girl in good health. Each CDR3 is given with its conserved first and last residue. Each record gives: V gene, D gene, J gene, clone size, CDR3 protein, CDR3 DNA. The D gene is left open where the match is weak. Expanded clones are given a class, and other clones once, few, many or no size at all.

v_gene: TRBV28
d_gene: TRBD1
j_gene: TRBJ1-1
abundance: NA
CDR3aa: CASSINRGTEAFF
CDR3nt: TGTGCCAGCAGCATCAACAGGGGAACTGAAGCTTTCTTT

v_gene: TRBV20-1
d_gene: NA
j_gene: TRBJ2-1
abundance: NA
CDR3aa: CSASPTIDEQFF
CDR3nt: TGCAGTGCTAGTCCGACTATCGATGAGCAGTTCTTC

v_gene: TRBV27
d_gene: NA
j_gene: TRBJ1-6
abundance: NA
CDR3aa: CASSLGGAPLHF
CDR3nt: TGTGCCAGCAGTTTGGGGGGGGCACCCCTCCACTTT

v_gene: TRBV27
d_gene: NA
j_gene: TRBJ1-6
abundance: few
CDR3aa: CASSFEWSYNSPLHF
CDR3nt: TGTGCCAGCAGTTTCGAGTGGTCCTATAATTCACCCCTCCACTTT

v_gene: TRBV4-2
d_gene: TRBD1
j_gene: TRBJ2-1
abundance: NA
CDR3aa: CAGSQARTGPLHEQFF
CDR3nt: TGTGCCGGCAGCCAAGCACGGACAGGGCCATTACATGAGCAGTTCTTC

v_gene: TRBV4-2
d_gene: NA
j_gene: TRBJ2-4
abundance: few
CDR3aa: CASSQDYLLAKNIQYF
CDR3nt: TGTGCCAGCAGCCAAGATTACCTCCTAGCCAAAAACATTCAGTACTTC

v_gene: TRBV12-3/TRBV12-4
d_gene: TRBD1
j_gene: TRBJ2-2
abundance: NA
CDR3aa: CASSQTGGFNTGELFF
CDR3nt: TGTGCCAGCAGTCAGACAGGGGGCTTTAACACCGGGGAGCTGTTTTTT

v_gene: TRBV14
d_gene: NA
j_gene: TRBJ2-1
abundance: few
CDR3aa: CASSLKVGWRYNEQFF
CDR3nt: TGTGCCAGCAGTCTCAAAGTAGGTTGGAGGTACAATGAGCAGTTCTTC

v_gene: TRBV16
d_gene: NA
j_gene: TRBJ1-2
abundance: few
CDR3aa: CASSHKPPGNYGYTF
CDR3nt: TGTGCCAGCAGCCACAAACCCCCTGGTAACTATGGCTACACCTTC

v_gene: TRBV27
d_gene: TRBD1
j_gene: TRBJ1-6
abundance: few
CDR3aa: CASSLPGQGASPLHF
CDR3nt: TGTGCCAGCAGCCTGCCGGGACAGGGGGCTTCACCCCTCCACTTT

v_gene: TRBV7-9
d_gene: NA
j_gene: TRBJ2-1
abundance: NA
CDR3aa: CASSERLVDEQFF
CDR3nt: TGTGCCAGCAGCGAACGACTAGTGGATGAGCAGTTCTTC

v_gene: TRBV5-5
d_gene: NA
j_gene: TRBJ2-5
abundance: NA
CDR3aa: CAGTSETQYF
CDR3nt: TGTGCCGGCACCTCAGAGACCCAGTACTTC

v_gene: TRBV5-5
d_gene: NA
j_gene: TRBJ1-2
abundance: NA
CDR3aa: CASSLGGHRGYTF
CDR3nt: TGTGCCAGCAGCTTGGGAGGTCACAGGGGCTACACCTTC

v_gene: TRBV11-1
d_gene: NA
j_gene: TRBJ2-1
abundance: many
CDR3aa: CASSSKIQYNEQFF
CDR3nt: TGTGCCAGCAGCTCCAAGATCCAGTACAATGAGCAGTTCTTC

v_gene: TRBV6-1
d_gene: NA
j_gene: TRBJ1-2
abundance: few
CDR3aa: CASSELWGSYGYTF
CDR3nt: TGTGCCAGCAGTGAATTGTGGGGCTCCTATGGCTACACCTTC

v_gene: TRBV4-1
d_gene: TRBD2
j_gene: TRBJ2-1
abundance: NA
CDR3aa: CASSHAGLAGPEQFF
CDR3nt: TGCGCCAGCAGCCACGCGGGACTAGCGGGACCTGAGCAGTTCTTC

v_gene: TRBV6-1
d_gene: TRBD1
j_gene: TRBJ2-4
abundance: NA
CDR3aa: CASIGTVHIQYF
CDR3nt: TGTGCCAGCATAGGGACAGTACACATTCAGTACTTC

v_gene: TRBV29-1
d_gene: TRBD1
j_gene: TRBJ1-2
abundance: many
CDR3aa: CSVGGQYGYTF
CDR3nt: TGCAGCGTTGGGGGACAGTATGGCTACACCTTC

v_gene: TRBV28
d_gene: NA
j_gene: TRBJ2-3
abundance: NA
CDR3aa: CASTPAIADTQYF
CDR3nt: TGTGCCAGCACCCCGGCCATCGCAGATACGCAGTATTTT

v_gene: TRBV20-1
d_gene: TRBD2
j_gene: TRBJ2-2
abundance: few
CDR3aa: CSARDLLAGMYTGELFF
CDR3nt: TGCAGTGCTAGAGATCTGCTAGCGGGAATGTATACCGGGGAGCTGTTTTTT

v_gene: TRBV14
d_gene: TRBD2
j_gene: TRBJ2-7
abundance: NA
CDR3aa: CASSQRGLASSYNEQYF
CDR3nt: TGTGCCAGCAGCCAACGGGGACTAGCTAGCTCCTACAATGAGCAGTACTTC

v_gene: TRBV25-1
d_gene: NA
j_gene: TRBJ2-5
abundance: many
CDR3aa: CASSERVETQYF
CDR3nt: TGTGCCAGCAGTGAAAGGGTTGAGACCCAGTACTTC

v_gene: TRBV20-1
d_gene: TRBD2
j_gene: TRBJ2-5
abundance: NA
CDR3aa: CSARVGRTSGGYF
CDR3nt: TGCAGTGCTAGAGTCGGGAGGACCTCCGGAGGGTACTTC

v_gene: TRBV29-1
d_gene: NA
j_gene: TRBJ2-7
abundance: NA
CDR3aa: CSVEDRGLYEQYF
CDR3nt: TGCAGCGTTGAAGATCGGGGCCTCTACGAGCAGTACTTC

v_gene: TRBV18
d_gene: TRBD2
j_gene: TRBJ2-7
abundance: NA
CDR3aa: CASSPSRGGRRYEQYF
CDR3nt: TGTGCCAGCTCGCCCTCCAGAGGCGGGAGAAGATACGAGCAGTACTTC